The clone carrying this T cell receptor (beta chain) was counted many times. Its target is not known. This record belongs to a study of Graves' ophthalmopathy and Graves' hyperthyroidism. Study results and limitations: Most thyroid-expanded clonotypes exceeding 0.001 frequency were also found in blood.

Scientists amplified the TCR beta CDR3 regions from RNA transcripts. First-round RT-PCR with HTBI primers preceded a second-round multiplex PCR. From the multiplex PCR reads, TCRdb called clonotypes with MiXCR, one entry per CDR3 protein. The data show over 650,000 distinct CDR3 sequences, approximately 39% seen once. Establishment of the diagnosis relied upon clinical symptoms, serum thyroxine, TRAb, thyroid ultrasound and orbital computed tomography. The source material was peripheral blood. The TCR was taken from an adult man with Graves' ophthalmopathy.

CDR3 nucleotides: TGTGCCAGCAGCGTAGAGCCAACTGGGAACACTGAAGCTTTCTTT. This sequence encodes CASSVEPTGNTEAFF. The rearrangement joins TRBV9 to TRBJ1-1; no definite D call. The germline CDR1 and CDR2 sequences are SGDLS and YYNGEE. This CDR3 has 15 residues. Trimming removed 0 bases at V and 1 base at J, with 10 bases between. The variable domain in full, completed from reference TRBV9 and TRBJ1-1, reads DSGVTQTPKHLITATGQRVTLRCSPRSGDLSVYWYQQSLDQGLQFLIQYYNGEERAKGNILERFSAQQFPDLHSELNLSSLELGDSALYFCASSVEPTGNTEAFFGQGTRLTVV.